One TCR beta chain is described in this entry. The data were taken from a study of shared clonotypes between healthy human individuals. Study-wide context: Each donor contributed plates that comprised three CD4 naive, three CD4 memory, two CD8 naive and one CD8 memory.

The CDR3 contains 15 residues. In germline, CDR1 is SGHRS, CDR2 YFSETQ. Trimming at V came to 4 bases and at J to 3 bases, leaving 4 bases not matched to a gene. The repertoire was sequenced with immunoSEQ multiplex PCR; TCRdb's copy has only in-frame clones and lacks some. The sample comprises 2 million to 2.5 million clones, roughly 90% of which are singletons, and 0.37% rests with the top ten. This rearrangement joins TRBV5-1 to TRBJ2-3; 11 bases match TRBD2. This TCR derives from a man between 18 and 29 years old in good health. Some clones in this sample may be carry-over from other donors' samples. The sequenced sample was naive CD4+ T cells from PBMCs. Subset specified: CD45RA+ positively selected. CDR3 sequence reads: CASSPSSGRTDTQYF. The CDR3 region has the DNA TGCGCCAGCAGCCCCTCTAGCGGGAGGACAGATACGCAGTATTTT.